The entry below gives a single TCR beta chain sequence along with its context. Its antigen is not known. This sample stems from a study of shared clonotypes between healthy human individuals. General observations from the study: Clonotypes shared by all four sorted-subset donors had higher generation probabilities than non-shared clonotypes. Among donors, clonotype sharing was expected to be affected by sequencing depth.

Each subset's genomic DNA was split evenly across several immunoSEQ plates. The input for sorted-subset replicate PCRs was approximately 200 ng DNA, tens of thousands of T cell genomes. The protocol was immunoSEQ multiplex PCR, while the TCRdb copy is restricted to in-frame clones and leaves out a portion. This sample has over a million clones, with roughly 74% found just once. The CDR3 is made up of 12 amino acids. The V gene lost 6 bases and the J gene lost 4 bases, with 9 bases spanning the gap. Germline V CDR1 and CDR2: MNHEY, SVGAGI. This chain uses TRBV6-5 with TRBJ2-5; D remains ambiguous. Source material: memory CD4+ T cells from PBMCs. Regarding subset: CD45RA-negative fraction. This clonotype was sampled from a man aged 18 to 35 in good health. Some clones in this sample may be carry-over from other donors' samples. The CDR3 loop is CASSLTRETQYF. The CDR3 DNA reads TGTGCCAGCAGCCTGACCCGAGAGACCCAGTACTTC.